These T cell receptor beta chains were read from a single sample in a study of Tregs in tolerant kidney transplant recipients. Clones were sequenced by immunoSEQ multiplex PCR, and TCRdb holds only the in-frame ones, with some missing. The profile shows roughly 80,000 clones, about 91% of them singletons. The sequencing used CD4+ T cells from blood (PBMCs), collected 24 months after the transplant. Every receptor here comes from a human patient who received a combined kidney and bone marrow transplant. Certain T cells may be donor cells from the graft. CDR3s include the opening cysteine and the closing phenylalanine or tryptophan. The D gene is left open where the match is weak. Clone size appears in some rows only: once, few, many, or a class for an expanded clone.

V gene	clone size	J gene	D gene	CDR3 DNA	CDR3 protein
TRBV6-5	.	TRBJ1-1	TRBD1	TGTGCCAGCACCGGACAGGGAAACACTGAAGCTTTCTTT	CASTGQGNTEAFF
TRBV5-1	once	TRBJ2-1	.	TGCGCCAGCACCTCCGGGACACACAATGAGCAGTTCTTC	CASTSGTHNEQFF
TRBV18	.	TRBJ2-2	TRBD1	TGTGCCAGCTCACCAACGTTGGACAGGCGCACCGGGGAGCTGTTTTTT	CASSPTLDRRTGELFF
TRBV5-5	.	TRBJ1-6	TRBD1	TGTGCCAGCAGCTTGGCGGACAGGGGGTATTATTCACCCCTCCACTTT	CASSLADRGYYSPLHF
TRBV11-3	.	TRBJ2-5	TRBD2	TGTGCCAGCAGCTCCTCTAGCGGGGGGGCCGAGACCCAGTACTTC	CASSSSSGGAETQYF
TRBV7-2	.	TRBJ2-3	TRBD2	TGTGCCAGCAGCCCTCACCAGACTAGCGGCACAGATACGCAGTATTTT	CASSPHQTSGTDTQYF
TRBV7-9	.	TRBJ1-5	.	TGTGCCAGCAGTTTAAGCGCAGGGGGCAATCAGCCCCAGCATTTT	CASSLSAGGNQPQHF
TRBV5-1	.	TRBJ2-3	.	TGCGCCAGCAGCTATGGACCCCCCCGGGGTACAGATACGCAGTATTTT	CASSYGPPRGTDTQYF
TRBV5-1	once	TRBJ2-3	TRBD1	TGCGCCAGCAGCACACAAACCGGGACAGGGAGAGATACGCAGTATTTT	CASSTQTGTGRDTQYF
TRBV6-5	.	TRBJ2-1	.	TGTGCCAGCAGCAGATACAATGAGCAGTTCTTC	CASSRYNEQFF
TRBV6-6	.	TRBJ2-7	.	TGTGCCAGCAGTTACTCCTCGGGTAGCTCCTACGAGCAGTACTTC	CASSYSSGSSYEQYF
TRBV7-3	.	TRBJ1-2	TRBD1	TGTGCCAGCAGTCGGGACAGGGGCGGCATTTACACCTTC	CASSRDRGGIYTF
TRBV30	.	TRBJ2-2	.	TGTGCCTGGAGTTCGACGACACCAAAGAACACCGGGGAGCTGTTTTTT	CAWSSTTPKNTGELFF
TRBV28	.	TRBJ2-5	.	TGTGCCCGCTACGGTCCAGCAGGGGCTGGAGAGACCCAGTACTTC	CARYGPAGAGETQYF
TRBV29-1	.	TRBJ2-3	TRBD1	TGCAGCGTCCCGACAGGGACGTATACGCAGTATTTT	CSVPTGTYTQYF
TRBV7-8	once	TRBJ2-7	.	TGTGCCAGCAGCTTAAAATCCGCCGGGACCTACGAGCAGTACTTC	CASSLKSAGTYEQYF
TRBV19	.	TRBJ2-2	.	TGTGCCAGTGTTCCGGGACAGAACACCGGGGAGCTGTTTTTT	CASVPGQNTGELFF
TRBV18	.	TRBJ2-7	TRBD1	TGTGCCAGCTCACCAGGAATCCTGGGGGACAGGGGCCACGAGCAGTACTTC	CASSPGILGDRGHEQYF
TRBV4-3	.	TRBJ1-1	.	TGCGCCAGCAGCCTACGGAGGGACACTGAAGCTTTCTTT	CASSLRRDTEAFF
TRBV28	.	TRBJ2-7	TRBD1	TGTGCCAGCACCTCCGTCCAGGGGGCCCTGGACGAGCAGTACTTC	CASTSVQGALDEQYF
TRBV19	few	TRBJ1-4	.	TGTGCCAGTATTGACAGGTCTGCAACTAATGAAAAACTGTTTTTT	CASIDRSATNEKLFF
TRBV5-4	.	TRBJ2-7	TRBD2	TGTGCCAGCAGCTTGGCGGGAGGGGTAGTTTACGAGCAGTACTTC	CASSLAGGVVYEQYF
TRBV4-3	.	TRBJ2-1	TRBD1	TGCGCCAGCAGCCAGAATCCCGGGACAGGGATTTACAATGAGCAGTTCTTC	CASSQNPGTGIYNEQFF
TRBV18	.	TRBJ1-2	TRBD1	TGTGCCAGCTCACGGGACAGCGCCTTTTCTAACTATGGCTACACCTTC	CASSRDSAFSNYGYTF
TRBV4-1	once	TRBJ2-5	TRBD2	TGCGCCAGCAGCCAAGTTTTTAGCGGGAGAGGTGAGACCCAGTACTTC	CASSQVFSGRGETQYF
TRBV25-1	once	TRBJ2-7	.	TGTGCCAGCAGTGAATACCGGGGAGGTGGGGTGGAGCAGTACTTC	CASSEYRGGGVEQYF
TRBV4-3	.	TRBJ1-2	.	TGCGCCAGCAGCCAATCGGGAGCAGGTTTCTCTTATGGCTACACCTTC	CASSQSGAGFSYGYTF
TRBV5-4	.	TRBJ2-3	TRBD2	TGTGCCAGCAGCTTTTCTAGCGGGAGGGCCGGGACAGATACGCAGTATTTT	CASSFSSGRAGTDTQYF
TRBV6-1	.	TRBJ2-5	.	TGTGCCAGCAGTGAACAGTTAGCGGTGGGGGTAGAGACCCAGTACTTC	CASSEQLAVGVETQYF
TRBV18	.	TRBJ2-5	TRBD1	TGTGCCAGCTCACCCGACAGGGCAGGGGAGACCCAGTACTTC	CASSPDRAGETQYF
TRBV11-1	.	TRBJ1-5	TRBD1	TGTGCCAGCAGCTTAGGGACAGGGATCAATCAGCCCCAGCATTTT	CASSLGTGINQPQHF
TRBV10-3	.	TRBJ2-2	TRBD1	TGTGCCATCTACCCCGGGACAGGGGCCGGGGAGCTGTTTTTT	CAIYPGTGAGELFF
TRBV28	.	TRBJ2-3	.	TGTGCCAGCAGTACGAACGGTTTGGGCACAGATACGCAGTATTTT	CASSTNGLGTDTQYF
TRBV7-6	.	TRBJ2-1	TRBD1	TGTGCCAGCAGCTTGTTAGGGACAGGGTATGGGAATGAGCAGTTCTTC	CASSLLGTGYGNEQFF
TRBV28	.	TRBJ1-2	TRBD1	TGTGCCAGCACCCCAGACAGGGAAGTATATGGCTACACCTTC	CASTPDREVYGYTF
TRBV7-2	.	TRBJ2-1	.	TGTGCCAGCAGCATATGGAGCGCGGGGGAGCAGTTCTTC	CASSIWSAGEQFF
TRBV4-2	.	TRBJ2-3	.	TGTGCCAGCACCGAACTCCTAGGGGCCTACACAGATACGCAGTATTTT	CASTELLGAYTDTQYF
TRBV5-1	.	TRBJ1-1	.	TGCGCCAGTTATTGGGGTCCGGAGGGAACTGAAGCTTTCTTT	CASYWGPEGTEAFF
TRBV2	.	TRBJ2-1	TRBD2	TGTGCCAGCAGGCTCGGGAGGGTGGATGAGCAGTTCTTC	CASRLGRVDEQFF
TRBV18	.	TRBJ2-4	TRBD1	TGTGCCAGCTCTTCGGACAGGCAGGCCATTCAGTACTTC	CASSSDRQAIQYF
TRBV4-3	.	TRBJ1-6	.	TGCGCCAGCAGCCAAGAGAGGAGGTCACCCCTCCACTTT	CASSQERRSPLHF
TRBV21-1	.	TRBJ2-1	.	TGTGCCAGCAGCGCCCGGGACAGGGGTGTTGATGAGCAGTTCTTC	CASSARDRGVDEQFF
TRBV21-1	.	TRBJ2-2	.	TGTGCCAGCAAAGGAGGACCGAACACCGGGGAGCTGTTTTTT	CASKGGPNTGELFF